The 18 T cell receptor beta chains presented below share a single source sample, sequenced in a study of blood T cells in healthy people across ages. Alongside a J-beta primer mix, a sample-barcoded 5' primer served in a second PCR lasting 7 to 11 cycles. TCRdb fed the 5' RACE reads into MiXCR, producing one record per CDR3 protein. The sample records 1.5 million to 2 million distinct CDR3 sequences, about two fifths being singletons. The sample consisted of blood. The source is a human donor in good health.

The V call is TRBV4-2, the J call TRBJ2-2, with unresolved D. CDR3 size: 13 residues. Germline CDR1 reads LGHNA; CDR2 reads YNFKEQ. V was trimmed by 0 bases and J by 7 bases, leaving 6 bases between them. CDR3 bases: TGTGCCAGCAGCCAAGATCCGGTCGGGGAGCTGTTTTTT. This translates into CASSQDPVGELFF.

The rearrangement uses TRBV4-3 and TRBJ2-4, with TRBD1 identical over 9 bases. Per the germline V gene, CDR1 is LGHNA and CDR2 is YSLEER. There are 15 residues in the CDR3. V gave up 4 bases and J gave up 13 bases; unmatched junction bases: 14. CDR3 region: CASSPRTGDPLGQYF. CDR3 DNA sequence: TGCGCCAGCAGCCCCAGGACAGGGGACCCGTTGGGGCAGTACTTC.

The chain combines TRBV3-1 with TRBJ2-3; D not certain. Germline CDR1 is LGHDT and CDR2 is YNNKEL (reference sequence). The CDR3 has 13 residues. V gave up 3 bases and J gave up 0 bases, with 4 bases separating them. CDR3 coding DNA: TGTGCCAGCAGCCACGCTAGCACAGATACGCAGTATTTT. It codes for CASSHASTDTQYF.

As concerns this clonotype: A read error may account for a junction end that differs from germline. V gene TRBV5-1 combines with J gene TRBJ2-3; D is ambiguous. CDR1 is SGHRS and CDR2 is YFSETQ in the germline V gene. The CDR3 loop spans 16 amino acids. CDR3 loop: CDSRRDTGAGTDTQYF. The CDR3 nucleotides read TGCGACAGCAGACGTGACACGGGTGCTGGGACAGATACGCAGTATTTT. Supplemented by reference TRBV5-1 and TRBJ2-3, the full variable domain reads KAGVTQTPRYLIKTRGQQVTLSCSPISGHRSVSWYQQTPGQGLQFLFEYFSETQRNKGNFPGRFSGRQFSNSRSEMNVSTLELGDSALYLCDSRRDTGAGTDTQYFGPGTRLTVL.

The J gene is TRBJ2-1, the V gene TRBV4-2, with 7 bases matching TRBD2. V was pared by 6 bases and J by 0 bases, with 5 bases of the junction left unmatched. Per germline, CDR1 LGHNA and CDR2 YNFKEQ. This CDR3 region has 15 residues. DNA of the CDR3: TGTGCCAGCAGTCCTTGGGGGGGCTCCTACAATGAGCAGTTCTTC. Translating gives CASSPWGGSYNEQFF.

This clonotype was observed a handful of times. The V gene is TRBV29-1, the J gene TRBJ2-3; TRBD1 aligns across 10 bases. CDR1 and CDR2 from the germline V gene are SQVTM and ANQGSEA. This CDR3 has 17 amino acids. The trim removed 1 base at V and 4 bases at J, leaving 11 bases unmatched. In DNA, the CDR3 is TGCAGCGTTGAAGGTATCGGCGGGGGACAGGGGCCAGATACGCAGTATTTT. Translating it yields CSVEGIGGGQGPDTQYF.

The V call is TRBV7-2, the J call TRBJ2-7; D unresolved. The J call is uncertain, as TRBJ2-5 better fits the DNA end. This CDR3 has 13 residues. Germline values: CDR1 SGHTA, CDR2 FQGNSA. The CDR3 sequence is CAGSGHARETQYF. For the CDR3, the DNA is TGTGCCGGCTCCGGCCACGCACGGGAGACCCAGTACTTC.

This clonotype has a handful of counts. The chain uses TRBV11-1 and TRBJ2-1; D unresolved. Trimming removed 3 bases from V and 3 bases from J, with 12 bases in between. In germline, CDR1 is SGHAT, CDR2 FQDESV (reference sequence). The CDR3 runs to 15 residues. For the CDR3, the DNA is TGTGCCAGCAGCTTTGATAGGGAAGACTACAATGAGCAGTTCTTC. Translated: CASSFDREDYNEQFF.

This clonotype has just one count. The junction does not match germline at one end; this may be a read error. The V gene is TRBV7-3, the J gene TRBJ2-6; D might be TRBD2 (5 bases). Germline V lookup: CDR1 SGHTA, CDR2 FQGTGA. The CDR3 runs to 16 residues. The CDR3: CAGSLKGGSGANVLTF. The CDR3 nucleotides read TGTGCCGGCAGCTTAAAAGGAGGCTCTGGGGCCAACGTCCTGACTTTC.

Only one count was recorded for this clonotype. CDR3: CASSLVDADYGYTF. CDR3 nucleotide sequence: TGCGCCAGCAGCTTGGTTGACGCGGACTATGGCTACACCTTC. The rearrangement links TRBV5-1 to TRBJ1-2, with D unresolved. Trimming stripped 0 bases from V and 3 bases from J, with 9 bases between. Per germline, CDR1 SGHRS and CDR2 YFSETQ. The CDR3 is 14 amino acids.

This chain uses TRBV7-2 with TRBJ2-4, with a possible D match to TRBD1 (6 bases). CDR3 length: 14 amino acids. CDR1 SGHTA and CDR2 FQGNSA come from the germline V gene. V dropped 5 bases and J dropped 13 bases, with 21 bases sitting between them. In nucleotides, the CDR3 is TGTGCCAGCAGCCCTACCACAGGGATGACTCGGCAGTACTTC. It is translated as CASSPTTGMTRQYF.

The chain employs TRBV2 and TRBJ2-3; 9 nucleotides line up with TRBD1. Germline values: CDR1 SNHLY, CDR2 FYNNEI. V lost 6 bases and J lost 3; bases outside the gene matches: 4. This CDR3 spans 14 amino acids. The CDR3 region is CASRRTGVTDTQYF. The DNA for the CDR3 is TGTGCCAGCAGGAGGACAGGGGTAACAGATACGCAGTATTTT.

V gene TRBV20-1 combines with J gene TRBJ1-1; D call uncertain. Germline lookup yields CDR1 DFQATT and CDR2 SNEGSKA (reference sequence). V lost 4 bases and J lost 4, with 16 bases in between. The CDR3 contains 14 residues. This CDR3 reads CSATEDLLGTEAFF. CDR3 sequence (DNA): TGCAGTGCTACCGAAGATCTTCTTGGCACTGAAGCTTTCTTT.

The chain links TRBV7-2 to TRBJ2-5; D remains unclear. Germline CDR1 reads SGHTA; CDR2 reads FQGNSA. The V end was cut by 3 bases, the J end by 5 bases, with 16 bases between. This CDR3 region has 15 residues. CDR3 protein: CASSFQVGESETQYF. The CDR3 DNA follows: TGTGCCAGCAGCTTCCAGGTGGGCGAAAGCGAGACCCAGTACTTC.

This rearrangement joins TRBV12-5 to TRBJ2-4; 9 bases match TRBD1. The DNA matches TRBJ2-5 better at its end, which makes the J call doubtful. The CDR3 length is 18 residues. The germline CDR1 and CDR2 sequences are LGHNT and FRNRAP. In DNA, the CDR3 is TGTGCTAGTGGTTTACTCGGACAGGGGAGAGAAATCGAAGAGACCCAGTACTTC. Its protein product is CASGLLGQGREIEETQYF.

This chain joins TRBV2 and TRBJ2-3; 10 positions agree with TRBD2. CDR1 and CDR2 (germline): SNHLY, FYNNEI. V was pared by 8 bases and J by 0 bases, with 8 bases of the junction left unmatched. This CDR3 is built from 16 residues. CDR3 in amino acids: CASVGPSGRSTDTQYF. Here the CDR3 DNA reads TGTGCCAGCGTTGGGCCTAGCGGGAGAAGCACAGATACGCAGTATTTT.

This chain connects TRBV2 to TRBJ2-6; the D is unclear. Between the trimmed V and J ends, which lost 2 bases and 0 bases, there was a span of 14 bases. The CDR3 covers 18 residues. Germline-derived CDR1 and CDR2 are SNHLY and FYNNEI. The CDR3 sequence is CASSEWGRAGSGANVLTF. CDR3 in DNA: TGTGCCAGCAGTGAATGGGGAAGGGCCGGCTCTGGGGCCAACGTCCTGACTTTC.

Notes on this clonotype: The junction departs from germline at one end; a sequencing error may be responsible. This CDR3 is CASSLVARISYERYF. Here the CDR3 DNA reads TGTGCCAGCAGTTTAGTGGCCAGAATCTCCTACGAGCGGTACTTC. The chain links TRBV28 to TRBJ2-7; D remains ambiguous. Germline V gene data show CDR1 as MDHEN and CDR2 as SYDVKM. This CDR3 has 15 amino acids.